This T cell receptor (beta chain) originates from a study of human T cells and chemical hapten exposure. Overall study: The patients were mostly female; they had alopecia areata, totalis or universalis. Overall study results and limits: Significantly more large CDR3 similarity clusters were formed by expanded TCRs than by controls.

Trimming left V 4 bases short and J 3 bases short, with 9 bases between. The CDR3 is made up of 13 amino acids. CDR1 is KGHSH and CDR2 is LQKENI in the germline V gene. A single record per CDR3 protein comes from TCRdb applying MiXCR to the RACE reads. This sample has some 82,000 distinct CDR3 sequences, with 6.5% to 8% found just once. This clonotype was observed a few times. Its specificity is unknown. As for time point: patch test 2, 6 weeks after DPC sensitization. Treatment here: therapeutic diphenylcyclopropenone sensitization with weekly scalp DPC. The source material was whole blood, sampled in connection with sensitization to the hapten diphenylcyclopropenone (DPC). The genes are TRBV18 and TRBJ1-1; weak D call: TRBD1 (6 bases). The TCR was taken from a woman between 25 and 40 years old with alopecia areata. Some clones in this sample may be carry-over from other donors' samples. The CDR3 is CASSRKGDTEAFF. CDR3 sequence (DNA): TGTGCCAGCTCACGAAAGGGGGACACTGAAGCTTTCTTT.